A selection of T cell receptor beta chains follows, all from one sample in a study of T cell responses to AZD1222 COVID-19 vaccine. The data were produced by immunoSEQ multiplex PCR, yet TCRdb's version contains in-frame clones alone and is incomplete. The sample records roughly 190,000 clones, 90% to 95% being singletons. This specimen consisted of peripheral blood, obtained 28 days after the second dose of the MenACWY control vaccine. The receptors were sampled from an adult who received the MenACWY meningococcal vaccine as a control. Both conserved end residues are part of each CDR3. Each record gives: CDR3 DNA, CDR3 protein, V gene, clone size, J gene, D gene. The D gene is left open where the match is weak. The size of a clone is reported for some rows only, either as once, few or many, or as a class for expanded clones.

CDR3 DNA: TGTGCCAGCAGAGCGGACAGATTTAACTATGGCTACACCTTC
CDR3 protein: CASRADRFNYGYTF
V gene: TRBV9
clone size: .
J gene: TRBJ1-2
D gene: .

CDR3 DNA: TGTGCCAGCAGTCCCGGGACTAGCGCTGGTGAGCAGTTCTTC
CDR3 protein: CASSPGTSAGEQFF
V gene: TRBV6-1
clone size: .
J gene: TRBJ2-1
D gene: TRBD2

CDR3 DNA: TGTGCCACCAGCAGAGCTGGGAGCGGGACAGATACGCAGTATTTT
CDR3 protein: CATSRAGSGTDTQYF
V gene: TRBV15
clone size: once
J gene: TRBJ2-3
D gene: .

CDR3 DNA: TGTGCCAGCAGCTTTGAGGTAGATACGCAGTATTTT
CDR3 protein: CASSFEVDTQYF
V gene: TRBV11-3
clone size: few
J gene: TRBJ2-3
D gene: .

CDR3 DNA: TGTGCCAGTAGTTCCCGGCCCGAAAACAATTCACCCCTCCACTTT
CDR3 protein: CASSSRPENNSPLHF
V gene: TRBV19
clone size: .
J gene: TRBJ1-6
D gene: .

CDR3 DNA: TGTGCCAGCAGTGCCCTTAGCGGGAGCGTTGGCAATGAGCAGTTCTTC
CDR3 protein: CASSALSGSVGNEQFF
V gene: TRBV6-1
clone size: .
J gene: TRBJ2-1
D gene: TRBD2

CDR3 DNA: TGTGCCAGCAGTTTATCTAGAGCGGGAGGGGACCAAGAGACCCAGTACTTC
CDR3 protein: CASSLSRAGGDQETQYF
V gene: TRBV27
clone size: .
J gene: TRBJ2-5
D gene: TRBD2

CDR3 DNA: TGTGCCAGCAGTTACCCCGGGATGGAGACCCAGTACTTC
CDR3 protein: CASSYPGMETQYF
V gene: TRBV6-5
clone size: .
J gene: TRBJ2-5
D gene: .

CDR3 DNA: TGCAGTGCGAGCGGACAGAACGAGCAGTACTTC
CDR3 protein: CSASGQNEQYF
V gene: TRBV20-1
clone size: .
J gene: TRBJ2-7
D gene: .

CDR3 DNA: TGTGCCAGCAGCCCTGGGACCCCCTATGGCTACACCTTC
CDR3 protein: CASSPGTPYGYTF
V gene: TRBV7-3
clone size: .
J gene: TRBJ1-2
D gene: .

CDR3 DNA: TGTGCCAGCAGCCCCCTCCTGTCTGGGGCCAACGTCCTGACTTTC
CDR3 protein: CASSPLLSGANVLTF
V gene: TRBV3-1/TRBV3-2
clone size: .
J gene: TRBJ2-6
D gene: .

CDR3 DNA: TGTGCCAGCAGCCAATCCGGCAGGGGGAACACTGAAGCTTTCTTT
CDR3 protein: CASSQSGRGNTEAFF
V gene: TRBV3-1/TRBV3-2
clone size: .
J gene: TRBJ1-1
D gene: .

CDR3 DNA: TGTGCCAGCAGCTTGGGACAGGGGATGAGCAATCAGCCCCAGCATTTT
CDR3 protein: CASSLGQGMSNQPQHF
V gene: TRBV5-6
clone size: .
J gene: TRBJ1-5
D gene: TRBD1

CDR3 DNA: TGTGCCAGCAGCCAGATGGGACAGGAATACGAGCAGTACTTC
CDR3 protein: CASSQMGQEYEQYF
V gene: TRBV9
clone size: .
J gene: TRBJ2-7
D gene: TRBD1

CDR3 DNA: TGCAGCGTCAGACAGGGTGGGACTTATGGCTACACCTTC
CDR3 protein: CSVRQGGTYGYTF
V gene: TRBV29-1
clone size: .
J gene: TRBJ1-2
D gene: TRBD1

CDR3 DNA: TGTGCCAGCAGCTTAAGTGAGAACACTGAAGCTTTCTTT
CDR3 protein: CASSLSENTEAFF
V gene: TRBV7-3
clone size: .
J gene: TRBJ1-1
D gene: .

CDR3 DNA: TGTGCCTGGGGACAGCACTCCTACGAGCAGTACTTC
CDR3 protein: CAWGQHSYEQYF
V gene: TRBV30
clone size: .
J gene: TRBJ2-7
D gene: .

CDR3 DNA: TGTGCCAGCAGTTACTCCCCGGGGAGCTCTGGAAACACCATATATTTT
CDR3 protein: CASSYSPGSSGNTIYF
V gene: TRBV6-5
clone size: few
J gene: TRBJ1-3
D gene: .

CDR3 DNA: TGTGCCAGCAGTATCGGGACAGGGGTCGATCAGCCCCAGCATTTT
CDR3 protein: CASSIGTGVDQPQHF
V gene: TRBV28
clone size: .
J gene: TRBJ1-5
D gene: TRBD1

CDR3 DNA: TGTGCCAGCAGCCCCCCGCTCAACAATGAGCAGTTCTTC
CDR3 protein: CASSPPLNNEQFF
V gene: TRBV7-8
clone size: .
J gene: TRBJ2-1
D gene: .

CDR3 DNA: TGTGCCAGCGGCATCTCGAGGGACACTGAAGCTTTCTTT
CDR3 protein: CASGISRDTEAFF
V gene: TRBV12-3/TRBV12-4
clone size: .
J gene: TRBJ1-1
D gene: .

CDR3 DNA: TGTGCCAGCAGTGATTCAGGACAGGGGGGGTATTCACCCCTCCACTTT
CDR3 protein: CASSDSGQGGYSPLHF
V gene: TRBV6-1
clone size: .
J gene: TRBJ1-6
D gene: TRBD1

CDR3 DNA: TGTGCCAGTAGTATAGGGTTGGGTTGGGGACACCTGAACACTGAAGCTTTCTTT
CDR3 protein: CASSIGLGWGHLNTEAFF
V gene: TRBV19
clone size: .
J gene: TRBJ1-1
D gene: .

CDR3 DNA: TGTGCCAGCAGTCGAGACTCGGGAGAGACCCAGTACTTC
CDR3 protein: CASSRDSGETQYF
V gene: TRBV2
clone size: few
J gene: TRBJ2-5
D gene: .

CDR3 DNA: TGTGCCAGCAGCTTAGAAGTGGGGTCTCCGTACACTGAAGCTTTCTTT
CDR3 protein: CASSLEVGSPYTEAFF
V gene: TRBV7-8
clone size: few
J gene: TRBJ1-1
D gene: .

CDR3 DNA: TGTGCCAGCAGCGCGGGGGGCTCCTATAATTCACCCCTCCACTTT
CDR3 protein: CASSAGGSYNSPLHF
V gene: TRBV9
clone size: .
J gene: TRBJ1-6
D gene: .

CDR3 DNA: TGCGCCAGCAGCTTGGAAGGGACTAGTAGCTCCGATACGCAGTATTTT
CDR3 protein: CASSLEGTSSSDTQYF
V gene: TRBV5-1
clone size: .
J gene: TRBJ2-3
D gene: TRBD2

CDR3 DNA: TGTGCCAGCAGCCCCCTTCCCTTTAACACCGGGGAGCTGTTTTTT
CDR3 protein: CASSPLPFNTGELFF
V gene: TRBV3-1/TRBV3-2
clone size: .
J gene: TRBJ2-2
D gene: .

CDR3 DNA: TGTGCCAGCAGCGACGACCTAGTTGCTGAAGCTTTCTTT
CDR3 protein: CASSDDLVAEAFF
V gene: TRBV28
clone size: .
J gene: TRBJ1-1
D gene: .

CDR3 DNA: TGTGCCAGCAGTTCACCCGGGACAGTCTCCTACGAGCAGTACTTC
CDR3 protein: CASSSPGTVSYEQYF
V gene: TRBV28
clone size: .
J gene: TRBJ2-7
D gene: TRBD1

CDR3 DNA: TGTGCCAGCAGTTACCAGCGGGGGTATAACAATGAGCAGTTCTTC
CDR3 protein: CASSYQRGYNNEQFF
V gene: TRBV6-5
clone size: .
J gene: TRBJ2-1
D gene: TRBD2

CDR3 DNA: TGTGCCAGCAGTTTATTTTTGCAGGGAGGGACCGGGGAGCTGTTTTTT
CDR3 protein: CASSLFLQGGTGELFF
V gene: TRBV28
clone size: .
J gene: TRBJ2-2
D gene: TRBD2

CDR3 DNA: TGTGCCACCAAAACGGATTATAACTATGGCTACACCTTC
CDR3 protein: CATKTDYNYGYTF
V gene: TRBV2
clone size: .
J gene: TRBJ1-2
D gene: .

CDR3 DNA: TGTGCCAGTAGTACCCGGGGGACGGGGGGGAATGAAAAACTGTTTTTT
CDR3 protein: CASSTRGTGGNEKLFF
V gene: TRBV19
clone size: .
J gene: TRBJ1-4
D gene: .

CDR3 DNA: TGTGCCTGGAGTGCGGGACAGACTAATTCACCCCTCCACTTT
CDR3 protein: CAWSAGQTNSPLHF
V gene: TRBV30
clone size: once
J gene: TRBJ1-6
D gene: TRBD1

CDR3 DNA: TGTGCCAGCGTGACAGGGGTCTATGAAGCTTTCTTT
CDR3 protein: CASVTGVYEAFF
V gene: TRBV28
clone size: .
J gene: TRBJ1-1
D gene: TRBD1

CDR3 DNA: TGTGCCATCAGTGAGTCTCGGGAGGGCCACTACGAGCAGTACTTC
CDR3 protein: CAISESREGHYEQYF
V gene: TRBV10-3
clone size: .
J gene: TRBJ2-7
D gene: TRBD2

CDR3 DNA: TGTGCCAGCAGTCCACAGGGAACTGAAGCTTTCTTT
CDR3 protein: CASSPQGTEAFF
V gene: TRBV6-5
clone size: .
J gene: TRBJ1-1
D gene: .

CDR3 DNA: TGTGCCAGCAGCGCCGGGGGTGTAGCTGAAGCTTTCTTT
CDR3 protein: CASSAGGVAEAFF
V gene: TRBV9
clone size: .
J gene: TRBJ1-1
D gene: .

CDR3 DNA: TGTGCCAGCAGCCACGAGGGGTCTCCTGACACCATATATTTT
CDR3 protein: CASSHEGSPDTIYF
V gene: TRBV3-1/TRBV3-2
clone size: .
J gene: TRBJ1-3
D gene: .

CDR3 DNA: TGTGCCAGCAGCTCCGCATCAGATACGCAGTATTTT
CDR3 protein: CASSSASDTQYF
V gene: TRBV7-2
clone size: once
J gene: TRBJ2-3
D gene: .

CDR3 DNA: TGTGCCAGCAGTTTGAATGTAGATCAGCCCCAGCATTTT
CDR3 protein: CASSLNVDQPQHF
V gene: TRBV12-3/TRBV12-4
clone size: .
J gene: TRBJ1-5
D gene: .

CDR3 DNA: TGTGCCTGGAACGCTGCGGGAGGGCGGTACGAGCAGTACTTC
CDR3 protein: CAWNAAGGRYEQYF
V gene: TRBV30
clone size: once
J gene: TRBJ2-7
D gene: TRBD2

CDR3 DNA: TGTGCCAGCAGTTTGGGACAGGGGAGGCAAGAGACCCAGTACTTC
CDR3 protein: CASSLGQGRQETQYF
V gene: TRBV5-5
clone size: .
J gene: TRBJ2-5
D gene: TRBD1

CDR3 DNA: TGCAGCGTTGCCAACCGGGGGAGCTCCTACAATGAGCAGTTCTTC
CDR3 protein: CSVANRGSSYNEQFF
V gene: TRBV29-1
clone size: .
J gene: TRBJ2-1
D gene: .

CDR3 DNA: TGTGCCAGCAGCCCAAACAGGGGGAGCACTGAAGCTTTCTTT
CDR3 protein: CASSPNRGSTEAFF
V gene: TRBV7-3
clone size: once
J gene: TRBJ1-1
D gene: TRBD1